Following are 18 T cell receptor beta chains from one sample sequenced in a study of cytomegalovirus exposure and HLA in healthy donors. Researchers ran the PCR with 60 Vbeta and 13 Jbeta primers. Sequencing was performed with immunoSEQ multiplex PCR; in TCRdb, only in-frame clones are kept and a portion is missing. The sample records roughly 230,000 clones, about 90% being singletons. Sample: PBMCs. These receptors all come from a girl aged 2-15 years in good health and CMV-seronegative.

V and J are TRBV10-3 and TRBJ1-4; no reliable D call. Germline V gene sequence: CDR1 ENHRY, CDR2 SYGVKD. The CDR3 covers 12 residues. The germline V and J ends were trimmed by 11 bases and 8 bases, with 15 bases remaining between them. The CDR3, as DNA: TGTGCCTCTCGGAGCAGTGAGGAAAAACTGTTTTTT. Its translation: CASRSSEEKLFF.

J is TRBJ1-1 and V is TRBV30; D is perhaps TRBD1 (5 bases). The CDR3 loop spans 18 amino acids. Germline lookup yields CDR1 GTSNPN and CDR2 SVGIG (reference sequence). Trimming shortened V by 0 bases and J by 1 base, and 21 bases separated the two germline ends. In DNA, the CDR3 is TGTGCCTGGAGTGTAAGGTGGACAAAAATCCCGGCGAACACTGAAGCTTTCTTT. Translation: CAWSVRWTKIPANTEAFF.

The rearrangement links TRBV11-2 to TRBJ2-1; D is unclear. Trimming cost V 4 bases and J 5 bases, with 12 bases left between them. Germline CDR1 and CDR2: SGHAT and FQNNGV. The CDR3 loop spans 14 amino acids. The CDR3 DNA follows: TGTGCCAGCAGCTCTAACCGGGTTAACAATGAGCAGTTCTTC. This translates into CASSSNRVNNEQFF.

This clone has a single count. The chain employs TRBV5-1 and TRBJ2-3, with TRBD1 matching 8 bases. V was pared by 3 bases and J by 4 bases, with 7 bases of the junction left unmatched. The CDR3 is 15 amino acids. CDR1 and CDR2 (germline): SGHRS, YFSETQ. The CDR3 spells CASSSDRGNADTQYF. DNA for the CDR3: TGCGCCAGCAGCTCCGACAGGGGCAATGCAGATACGCAGTATTTT.

This clone has a single count. The V and J genes are TRBV4-2 and TRBJ2-2; 10 bases agree with TRBD1. Germline CDR1 is LGHNA and CDR2 is YNFKEQ. The CDR3 runs to 16 residues. V lost 2 bases, J lost 4 bases, and 4 bases stayed unmatched. The CDR3 reads CASSQLTGGGTGELFF. The CDR3 bases are TGTGCCAGCAGCCAACTGACAGGGGGCGGCACCGGGGAGCTGTTTTTT.

The chain recombines TRBV10-2 with TRBJ2-5, with 7 positions matching TRBD1. The end of the DNA aligns better with TRBJ2-7, so the J call may be wrong. The CDR3 extends over 13 amino acids. The germline V gene encodes CDR1 WSHSY and CDR2 SAAADI. The CDR3 DNA follows: TGCGCCAGCACGGGACAGATTTCCTACGAGCAGTACTTC. This codes for CASTGQISYEQYF.

The gene calls are TRBV6-7 and TRBJ2-3; tentatively, D is TRBD2 (6 bases). TRBV6-7 is reported as an ORF; its role is uncertain. The CDR3 consists of 14 residues. Trimming took 6 bases from V and 1 from J, leaving 11 bases between them. Written as DNA, the CDR3 is TGTGCCAGCAGGAGGAGGGGTGGCACAGATACGCAGTATTTT. It encodes CASRRRGGTDTQYF.

The chain carries TRBV5-1 and TRBJ1-4; TRBD1 matches at 7 bases. The junction had 4 bases not matched to a gene; V was cut back by 4 bases and J by 7 bases. The CDR3 sequence is 13 residues long. Germline CDR1 is SGHRS and CDR2 is YFSETQ. CDR3 amino acids: CASSGQGGEKLFF. DNA of the CDR3: TGCGCCAGCAGCGGGCAGGGGGGTGAAAAACTGTTTTTT. The whole variable domain, remainder taken from reference TRBV5-1 and TRBJ1-4, is KAGVTQTPRYLIKTRGQQVTLSCSPISGHRSVSWYQQTPGQGLQFLFEYFSETQRNKGNFPGRFSGRQFSNSRSEMNVSTLELGDSALYLCASSGQGGEKLFFGSGTQLSVL.

V and J are TRBV4-1 and TRBJ2-5; no clear D gene. The DNA matches TRBJ2-7 better at its end, which makes the J call doubtful. CDR1 is MGHRA and CDR2 is YSYEKL in the germline V gene. CDR3 length: 14 amino acids. For the CDR3, the DNA is TGCGCCAGCAGCCAACCCGGTCGGTCCTACGAGCAGTACTTC. As protein: CASSQPGRSYEQYF.

A remark on this clone: Other DNA sequences within the sample encode an identical CDR3. The chain is built from TRBV7-2 and TRBJ2-7, with D tentatively TRBD1 (6 bases). CDR1 and CDR2 from the germline V gene are SGHTA and FQGNSA. V was trimmed by 5 bases and J by 2 bases, leaving 16 bases between them. The CDR3 contains 15 residues. DNA for the CDR3: TGTGCCAGCAGCGATACTCGACAGGTGACCTACGAGCAGTACTTC. This encodes CASSDTRQVTYEQYF.

The V and J genes are TRBV7-2 and TRBJ1-4; D is possibly TRBD1 (6 bases). The CDR3 sequence is 14 residues long. Germline loops: CDR1 SGHTA, CDR2 FQGNSA. Trimming took 7 bases from V and 4 from J, leaving 13 bases between them. The CDR3 loop reads CASTPGGFNEKLFF. CDR3 sequence (DNA): TGTGCCAGCACCCCGGGGGGCTTTAATGAAAAACTGTTTTTT.

As for this clone: An end of the junction differs from the germline gene, which may be a read error. The CDR3 sequence: CAISRVRLAGGGPGDTQYF. The CDR3 nucleotides are TGTGCCATCAGCAGAGTTCGACTAGCGGGAGGGGGGCCCGGGGATACGCAGTATTTT. The rearrangement joins TRBV15 to TRBJ2-3, with 14 bases fitting TRBD2. The CDR3 covers 19 residues. Germline CDR1 and CDR2: LNHNV and YYDKDF (reference sequence). The entire variable domain, with the rest obtained from reference TRBV15 and TRBJ2-3, is as follows: DAMVIQNPRYQVTQFGKPVTLSCSQTLNHNVMYWYQQKSSQAPKLLFHYYDKDFNNEADTPDNFQSRRPNTSFCFLDIRSPGLGDTAMYLCAISRVRLAGGGPGDTQYFGPGTRLTVL.

The V and J genes are TRBV15 and TRBJ2-1; TRBD2 matches at 7 bases. V shed 4 bases and J 3 bases; nucleotides not matched to a gene: 6. Germline V gene lookup returns CDR1 LNHNV and CDR2 YYDKDF (reference sequence). The CDR3 runs to 15 residues. CDR3 sequence (DNA): TGTGCCACCAGCAAGGGCGGGAGAGGCTACAATGAGCAGTTCTTC. It codes for CATSKGGRGYNEQFF.

This clone was observed a few times. The chain uses TRBV2 and TRBJ2-5; 10 bases fit TRBD1. This CDR3 is 14 amino acids long. J was trimmed by 1 base and V by 7 bases; bases with no gene match: 3. Germline CDR1 reads SNHLY; CDR2 reads FYNNEI. DNA of the CDR3: TGTGCCAGCATTGGACAGGGGGGCCAAGAGACCCAGTACTTC. Its protein is CASIGQGGQETQYF.

The gene calls are TRBV6-5 and TRBJ2-2; TRBD1 might be the D (6 bases). The length of the CDR3 is 16 residues. Trimming took 4 bases from V and 3 from J, leaving 15 bases between them. Germline V gene sequence: CDR1 MNHEY, CDR2 SVGAGI. As DNA, the CDR3 is TGTGCCAGCAGTTTGAGAACCGGGACACACACCGGGGAGCTGTTTTTT. Amino acid sequence: CASSLRTGTHTGELFF.

V gene TRBV7-9 combines with J gene TRBJ2-1; no firm D call. The CDR3 spans 13 residues. Germline V gives CDR1 SEHNR, CDR2 FQNEAQ (reference sequence). Deletions cut 4 bases from V and 3 bases from J, with 7 bases between. This CDR3 is CASSYLSYNEQFF. In DNA form, the CDR3 reads TGTGCCAGCAGCTACCTTAGCTACAATGAGCAGTTCTTC.

The chain uses TRBV21-1 and TRBJ2-3; the table's D gene call, TRBD1, was not cross checked with the DNA. TRBV21-1 is shown as a pseudogene. The CDR3 runs to 16 residues. The CDR3 spells CASGENRAYDTDTQYF. The CDR3 DNA follows: TGTGCCAGCGGGGAGAACAGGGCTTATGACACAGATACGCAGTATTTT.

This clone was recorded once. The chain links TRBV5-6 to TRBJ2-3, with D perhaps matching TRBD2 (6 bases). The germline V gene has CDR1 SGHDT and CDR2 YYEEEE. Trimming pared 8 bases from V and 1 base from J, leaving 11 bases between. CDR3 length: 13 residues. The CDR3 reads CASWTGGTDTQYF. CDR3 sequence (DNA): TGTGCCAGTTGGACGGGGGGCACAGATACGCAGTATTTT.